This section outlines one TCR beta chain sequence together with its context. Its antigen remains unidentified. PCR primers comprised 60 Vbeta and 13 Jbeta primers. Clones were sequenced by immunoSEQ multiplex PCR, and TCRdb holds only the in-frame ones, with some missing. The sample records tens of thousands of clones, roughly three quarters being singletons. The source of the sample is a study of cytomegalovirus exposure and HLA in healthy donors. Across the study: Within an early data release were about 85 million unique TCRs drawn from HLA-typed donors.

The V gene's germline CDR1 is SGHKS and CDR2 YYEKEE (reference sequence). V was trimmed by 0 bases and J by 0 bases, leaving 11 bases between them. The CDR3 extends over 16 amino acids. Regarding the study as a whole: From TCR beta sequences, most subjects' HLA-A and HLA-B alleles were reportedly predicted accurately.

The clonotype comes from a male donor in good health and CMV-seronegative. The chain uses TRBV5-5 and TRBJ2-3, with no clear D. Material for sequencing was PBMCs. The CDR3 DNA follows: TGTGCCAGCAGCTTGGTTCCCAGATCTAGCACAGATACGCAGTATTTT. Amino acid sequence: CASSLVPRSSTDTQYF.